This passage covers 29 T cell receptor beta chains from one sample sequenced in a study of cytomegalovirus exposure and HLA in healthy donors. PCR employed 60 Vbeta and 13 Jbeta primers. The assay was immunoSEQ multiplex PCR, and TCRdb's table has in-frame clones only and misses some. This sample has 130,000 or so clones, with 77% found just once. What was sequenced was PBMCs. The receptors stem from a male donor in good health and CMV-seropositive.

V gene TRBV5-1 combines with J gene TRBJ1-4; no clear D gene. Germline V CDR1 and CDR2: SGHRS, YFSETQ. The CDR3 consists of 15 residues. V lost 4 bases, J lost 6 bases, and 16 bases lay in between. The DNA for the CDR3 is TGCGCCAGCAGCAGCTACAGCGGGCGAGATGAAAAACTGTTTTTT. This gives the protein CASSSYSGRDEKLFF.

The genes are TRBV19 and TRBJ1-5; D possibly corresponds to TRBD1 (6 bases). The CDR3 runs 13 residues. The germline V and J ends were trimmed by 4 bases and 4 bases, with 8 bases remaining between them. Germline CDR1 reads LNHDA; CDR2 reads SQIVND (reference sequence). CDR3: CASSNDRNQPQHF. DNA of the CDR3: TGTGCCAGTAGTAATGACAGGAATCAGCCCCAGCATTTT.

The rearrangement uses TRBV6-1 and TRBJ1-5; 11 bases fit TRBD1. In germline, CDR1 is MNHNS, CDR2 SASEGT. The J segment lost 0 bases and the V segment lost 4 bases, leaving 5 bases of the junction unmatched. The CDR3 runs 17 residues. This chain's CDR3 is CASSAGTGGYSNQPQHF. The CDR3 DNA reads TGTGCCAGCAGTGCGGGGACAGGGGGATATAGCAATCAGCCCCAGCATTTT.

This sequence joins TRBV2 and TRBJ2-2; the match to TRBD2 covers 7 bases. The J segment lost 3 bases and the V segment lost 6 bases, leaving 1 base of the junction unmatched. The germline gives CDR1 SNHLY, CDR2 FYNNEI. The CDR3 is made up of 13 amino acids. CDR3 nucleotide sequence: TGTGCCAGCAGCGGGAGGTACACCGGGGAGCTGTTTTTT. It is translated as CASSGRYTGELFF.

The chain is built from TRBV5-6 and TRBJ2-1; TRBD1 agrees at 7 bases. The V segment lost 3 bases and the J segment 10 bases; nucleotides outside the gene matches: 7. The CDR3 runs 13 residues. Germline CDR1 and CDR2: SGHDT and YYEEEE. As DNA, the CDR3 is TGTGCCAGCAGCTCAATGACAGGGATCGAGCAGTTCTTC. It is translated as CASSSMTGIEQFF.

The chain employs TRBV19 and TRBJ2-1; D perhaps matches TRBD2 (5 bases). Germline values: CDR1 LNHDA, CDR2 SQIVND (reference sequence). The V end was cut by 6 bases, the J end by 6 bases, with 21 bases between. This CDR3 spans 16 amino acids. The CDR3 reads CASRRPGSSLGNEQFF. The CDR3 region has the DNA TGTGCCAGTAGACGCCCGGGATCTTCTTTAGGCAATGAGCAGTTCTTC. Drawing the rest from reference TRBV19 and TRBJ2-1, the complete variable domain is DGGITQSPKYLFRKEGQNVTLSCEQNLNHDAMYWYRQDPGQGLRLIYYSQIVNDFQKGDIAEGYSVSREKKESFPLTVTSAQKNPTAFYLCASRRPGSSLGNEQFFGPGTRLTVL.

The V and J genes are TRBV5-1 and TRBJ2-3; maybe TRBD2 (5 bases). CDR1 and CDR2 (germline): SGHRS, YFSETQ. The V and J ends lost 0 bases and 1 base respectively, with 15 bases between them. The CDR3 is 17 amino acids. CDR3 in DNA: TGCGCCAGCAGCTTGGCCACTCGGGATGAAGGCACAGATACGCAGTATTTT. This gives the protein CASSLATRDEGTDTQYF.

This clone was seen once. J is TRBJ1-6 and V is TRBV7-2; perhaps TRBD1 as D (6 bases). Germline V gene lookup returns CDR1 SGHTA and CDR2 FQGNSA. This CDR3 comprises 16 residues. V was pared by 4 bases and J by 7 bases, with 17 bases between. The CDR3 nucleotides are TGTGCCAGCAGCTCCTTAGGGGGGGCGGGGAATTCACCCCTCCACTTT. Translated: CASSSLGGAGNSPLHF.

V is TRBV28 and J is TRBJ2-5, with D perhaps matching TRBD1 (5 bases). Trimming left V 10 bases short and J 7 bases short, with 13 bases between. Looked up from germline, CDR1 is MDHEN and CDR2 is SYDVKM. CDR3 size: 11 residues. The CDR3 DNA follows: TGTGCCACCTCATTTACAGGGACCCAGTACTTC. It encodes CATSFTGTQYF.

The rearrangement joins TRBV27 to TRBJ2-2, with TRBD1 identical over 10 bases. V shed 5 bases, J shed 8 bases, and the junction held 8 bases outside the gene matches. Germline V gene sequence: CDR1 MNHEY, CDR2 SMNVEV (reference sequence). This CDR3 has 15 residues. CDR3 nucleotides: TGTGCCAGCAGTCCCCCGGGACAGGGGATAGGGGAGCTGTTTTTT. It translates to CASSPPGQGIGELFF.

The CDR3 region has the DNA TGTGCCAGCAGTGTCGACGAGCAGTACTTC. This gives the protein CASSVDEQYF. The chain joins TRBV25-1 to TRBJ2-7; D is ambiguous. The CDR3 is 10 residues long. V lost 4 bases and J 5 bases, leaving 3 bases between the germline ends. Germline V gene data show CDR1 as MGHDK and CDR2 as SYGVNS.

The CDR3 loop reads CASSPGGGGGQETQYF. CDR3 bases: TGTGCCAGCAGCCCCGGAGGAGGCGGGGGCCAAGAGACCCAGTACTTC. The chain links TRBV7-3 to TRBJ2-5; 7 bases line up with TRBD2. The CDR3 totals 16 residues. Germline CDR1 is SGHTA and CDR2 is FQGTGA. After removal of 5 bases from V and 1 base from J, the junction contained 10 bases not matched to a gene.

The chain carries TRBV2 and TRBJ2-1; 7 bases align to TRBD2. J gave up 4 bases and V 6 bases, and 3 bases lay outside the gene matches. There are 13 residues in the CDR3. CDR1 and CDR2 (germline): SNHLY, FYNNEI. The DNA of the CDR3 is TGTGCCAGCAGGGGGACTACGTACAATGAGCAGTTCTTC. Its protein is CASRGTTYNEQFF.

J is TRBJ2-7 and V is TRBV5-1; 7 bases match TRBD1. This CDR3 contains 15 residues. V was clipped by 3 bases and J by 5 bases; unmatched bases: 11. Germline values: CDR1 SGHRS, CDR2 YFSETQ. The CDR3 spells CASSSGQEVVHEQYF. The DNA of the CDR3 is TGCGCCAGCAGCTCAGGACAGGAGGTTGTCCACGAGCAGTACTTC.

This clone was seen more than once but under ten times. The chain recombines TRBV6-6 with TRBJ2-5; no reliable D call. The germline V and J ends were trimmed by 0 bases and 0 bases, with 5 bases remaining between them. The CDR3 is 14 amino acids. Looked up from germline, CDR1 is MNHNY and CDR2 is SVGAGI (reference sequence). The CDR3 sequence is CASSYSNNQETQYF. DNA for the CDR3: TGTGCCAGCAGTTACTCTAATAACCAAGAGACCCAGTACTTC.

In this sample, this clone turned up a few times. The CDR3 region has the DNA TGTGCCAGCAGCACAGGAAATTCACCCCTCCACTTT. Its protein product is CASSTGNSPLHF. The chain recombines TRBV14 with TRBJ1-6, with D possibly TRBD1 on 5 matching bases. The CDR3 is 12 residues long. The germline V gene has CDR1 SGHDN and CDR2 FVKESK. V was clipped by 5 bases and J by 7 bases, with 6 bases between them.

V gene TRBV7-9 combines with J gene TRBJ2-5, with a tentative D call TRBD2 (6 bases). The CDR3 is 15 amino acids. With 3 bases removed from V and 2 bases from J, the gap between germline ends came to 13 bases. CDR1 and CDR2 (germline): SEHNR, FQNEAQ (reference sequence). The CDR3 loop is CASSFLGGRQETQYF. CDR3 nucleotide sequence: TGTGCCAGCAGCTTTTTAGGTGGGAGGCAAGAGACCCAGTACTTC.

The chain carries TRBV6-1 and TRBJ1-6; 7 bases align to TRBD1. J was trimmed by 8 bases and V by 7 bases; bases with no gene match: 5. The CDR3 sequence is 13 residues long. From germline, CDR1 is MNHNS and CDR2 SASEGT. CDR3 region: CASMGTAHSPLHF. The DNA of the CDR3 is TGTGCCAGCATGGGGACAGCGCATTCACCCCTCCACTTT.

The CDR3 DNA follows: TGCGCCAGCAGCTCGACAGGGTTGAACACTGAAGCTTTCTTT. Its translation: CASSSTGLNTEAFF. The rearrangement uses TRBV5-1 and TRBJ1-1; 7 bases line up with TRBD1. Germline CDR1 and CDR2: SGHRS and YFSETQ. J gave up 0 bases and V 3 bases, and 2 bases lay outside the gene matches. The CDR3 has 14 residues. Full variable domain (missing parts from reference TRBV5-1 and TRBJ1-1): KAGVTQTPRYLIKTRGQQVTLSCSPISGHRSVSWYQQTPGQGLQFLFEYFSETQRNKGNFPGRFSGRQFSNSRSEMNVSTLELGDSALYLCASSSTGLNTEAFFGQGTRLTVV.

The CDR3 region is CASSQDQGTSANNEQFF. For the CDR3, the DNA is TGTGCCAGCAGCCAAGATCAAGGGACTAGCGCCAACAATGAGCAGTTCTTC. The chain employs TRBV4-2 and TRBJ2-1, with TRBD2 identical over 10 bases. Germline V gene data show CDR1 as LGHNA and CDR2 as YNFKEQ. This CDR3 region has 17 residues. The V segment lost 0 bases and the J segment 5 bases; nucleotides outside the gene matches: 7.

The V gene is TRBV5-1, the J gene TRBJ2-2; perhaps TRBD1 as D (5 bases). Germline CDR1 reads SGHRS; CDR2 reads YFSETQ. The CDR3 sequence is 14 residues long. V was trimmed by 5 bases and J by 4 bases, leaving 12 bases between them. The CDR3 DNA reads as TGCGCCAGCAGGGGGCCTGTGGGCACCGGGGAGCTGTTTTTT. Its protein product is CASRGPVGTGELFF.

This clone was seen just once. The chain is built from TRBV7-9 and TRBJ2-7, with no clear D. The CDR3 covers 14 residues. Trimming removed 5 bases at V and 0 bases at J, with 11 bases between. Germline CDR1 reads SEHNR; CDR2 reads FQNEAQ (reference sequence). CDR3 sequence (DNA): TGTGCCAGCAGCCAAATCCAGGACTCCTACGAGCAGTACTTC. Its protein is CASSQIQDSYEQYF.

This rearrangement joins TRBV6-5 to TRBJ1-1, with D unclear. The CDR3 runs 14 residues. Germline CDR1 MNHEY, CDR2 SVGAGI. V lost 1 base, J lost 1 base, and 7 bases lay in between. The CDR3 nucleotides read TGTGCCAGCAGTTACTTCCAGCGGAACACTGAAGCTTTCTTT. It is translated as CASSYFQRNTEAFF.

The V gene is TRBV19, the J gene TRBJ2-7, with D maybe TRBD2 (6 bases). Germline V CDR1 and CDR2: LNHDA, SQIVND (reference sequence). V lost 5 bases and J lost 3, with 14 bases in between. This CDR3 comprises 14 residues. The DNA for the CDR3 is TGTGCCAGTAGTCTTACGGAGGGGAGCTACGAGCAGTACTTC. Protein product: CASSLTEGSYEQYF.

This sequence joins TRBV2 and TRBJ2-7; D is perhaps TRBD1 (6 bases). Germline-derived CDR1 and CDR2 are SNHLY and FYNNEI. Trimming took off 6 bases at V and 1 base at J, with 13 bases between the two ends. CDR3 length: 14 residues. The CDR3 here is CASSGTRLSYEQYF. CDR3 sequence (DNA): TGTGCCAGCAGCGGGACAAGGCTGTCCTACGAGCAGTACTTC.

The V call is TRBV23-1, the J call TRBJ2-6; D is possibly TRBD1 (7 bases). TRBV23-1 is an ORF; its function is uncertain. Trimming left V 3 bases short and J 5 bases short, with 14 bases between. The CDR3 has 16 amino acids. Written as DNA, the CDR3 is TGCGCCAGCAGTCACCCCGACAGGGACTGGGCCAACGTCCTGACTTTC. It encodes CASSHPDRDWANVLTF.

V usage is TRBV28 and J usage is TRBJ2-1; tentative D call: TRBD2 (6 bases). V lost 2 bases and J lost 5, with 13 bases in between. Germline assignment: CDR1 MDHEN and CDR2 SYDVKM. The CDR3 is made up of 15 amino acids. The DNA of the CDR3 is TGTGCCAGCAGTTTAAGAGCTAGCGCAGACAATGAGCAGTTCTTC. This encodes CASSLRASADNEQFF.

This clone was seen a few times. Sequence at one end of the junction differs from germline and may be a read error. The genes are TRBV6-1 and TRBJ2-6; D may be TRBD1 (6 bases). This CDR3 contains 17 residues. From germline, CDR1 is MNHNS and CDR2 SASEGT. CDR3 in amino acids: CASSGLGGISGANGLTF. CDR3 nucleotides: TGTGCCAGCAGTGGTCTAGGGGGTATCTCTGGGGCCAACGGCCTGACTTTC.

In this sample, this clone turned up once. The chain employs TRBV7-6 and TRBJ2-3, with 14 bases lining up with TRBD2. Unmatched junction bases numbered 6, after V lost 0 bases and J lost 10 bases. The V gene's germline CDR1 is SGHVS and CDR2 FNYEAQ. The CDR3 length is 16 residues. CDR3 in amino acids: CASSLATSGGVNSQYF. The CDR3, as DNA: TGTGCCAGCAGCTTAGCGACTAGCGGGGGGGTAAATTCGCAGTATTTT.